A single T cell receptor (beta chain) is shown here with its context. The source of the sample is a study of graft-versus-host responses after intestinal transplantation. The method was immunoSEQ multiplex PCR; TCRdb's version includes in-frame clones alone and lacks a portion of them. The repertoire includes 15,000 to 20,000 clones, 75% to 95% of them detected once, and 1.9% sits in the top ten. Sequenced material: PBMCs, taken less than 400 days after transplant. The source is a human patient who received an intestinal transplant, so some T cells may come from the graft donor.

In DNA form, the CDR3 reads TGTGCCTGGAGTGTCGGTCAGGGCTACGAGCAGTACTTC. Its translation: CAWSVGQGYEQYF. The chain recombines TRBV30 with TRBJ2-7, with D possibly being TRBD1 (5 bases). V shed 0 bases and J shed 3 bases, with 9 bases lying between them. The CDR3 runs 13 residues. Germline V CDR1 and CDR2: GTSNPN, SVGIG (reference sequence). Based on the CDR3 plus reference TRBV30 and TRBJ2-7, the full variable domain is SQTIHQWPATLVQPVGSPLSLECTVEGTSNPNLYWYRQAAGRGLQLLFYSVGIGQISSEVPQNLSASRPQDRQFILSSKKLLLSDSGFYLCAWSVGQGYEQYFGPGTRLTVT.